The 14 T cell receptor beta chains in this list originate from one sample, sequenced in a study of cytomegalovirus exposure and HLA in healthy donors. Some clones are missing from TCRdb's copy, which holds only in-frame ones; the method was immunoSEQ multiplex PCR. The data contain 160,000 or so clones, around 82% of them singletons. Specimen: PBMCs. The source of these receptors is a man aged 25 to 45 in good health and CMV-seropositive.

CDR3 nucleotide sequence: TGTGCCAGCAGCCTTAGCGGAGGCTCCTACGAGCAGTACTTC. Its translation is CASSLSGGSYEQYF. J is TRBJ2-7 and V is TRBV7-2; TRBD2 is a possible D gene (6 bases). V was pared by 5 bases and J by 0 bases, with 11 bases between. CDR1 is SGHTA and CDR2 is FQGNSA in the germline V gene. This CDR3 has 14 residues.

The chain couples TRBV19 to TRBJ2-7; D ambiguous. Trimming removed 9 bases from V and 2 bases from J, with 17 bases in between. This CDR3 contains 14 residues. Germline V gives CDR1 LNHDA, CDR2 SQIVND (reference sequence). CDR3 nucleotides: TGTGCCAGCTCATTTACGGGTAGGACCTACGAGCAGTACTTC. This sequence encodes CASSFTGRTYEQYF.

The chain joins TRBV20-1 to TRBJ2-1; 8 bases are a match to TRBD2. The CDR3 totals 11 residues. V lost 6 bases and J lost 9; bases outside the gene matches: 4. From germline, CDR1 is DFQATT and CDR2 SNEGSKA (reference sequence). In DNA, the CDR3 is TGCAGTGCGCGGGGGGCCAGTGAGCAGTTCTTC. As protein: CSARGASEQFF.

The chain carries TRBV7-8 and TRBJ2-7; D gene ambiguous. CDR3 size: 11 residues. Germline loops: CDR1 SGHVS, CDR2 FQNEAQ. With 5 bases removed from V and 3 bases from J, the gap between germline ends came to 5 bases. CDR3 loop: CASSPNYEQYF. Written as DNA, the CDR3 is TGTGCCAGCAGCCCCAACTACGAGCAGTACTTC.

The chain joins TRBV5-1 to TRBJ2-7; TRBD2 agrees at 7 bases. The V segment lost 2 bases and the J segment 5 bases; nucleotides outside the gene matches: 7. In germline, CDR1 is SGHRS, CDR2 YFSETQ. CDR3 length: 14 amino acids. The CDR3 DNA reads TGCGCCAGCAGCTTTCGAGTAGCGGGCAACGAGCAGTACTTC. Translating it yields CASSFRVAGNEQYF.

The genes are TRBV4-2 and TRBJ2-7, with TRBD1 as a possible D gene (5 bases). The germline V gene has CDR1 LGHNA and CDR2 YNFKEQ. CDR3 length: 16 amino acids. Between the trimmed V and J ends, which lost 4 bases and 4 bases, there was a span of 20 bases. CDR3 DNA sequence: TGTGCCAGCAGCCTAGGGGATGGAGACAATCCATACGAGCAGTACTTC. The encoded protein is CASSLGDGDNPYEQYF.

The chain uses TRBV9 and TRBJ2-3; TRBD2 matches 8 bases. Losses at the gene ends were 0 bases for V and 0 bases for J; bases not matched to a gene: 15. CDR3 length: 20 amino acids. The V gene's germline CDR1 is SGDLS and CDR2 YYNGEE. The CDR3 sequence: CASSVVVAGRGRRSTDTQYF. The CDR3 region has the DNA TGTGCCAGCAGCGTAGTGGTAGCGGGGCGAGGGCGGCGTAGCACAGATACGCAGTATTTT. The full variable domain, completed using reference TRBV9 and TRBJ2-3, is DSGVTQTPKHLITATGQRVTLRCSPRSGDLSVYWYQQSLDQGLQFLIQYYNGEERAKGNILERFSAQQFPDLHSELNLSSLELGDSALYFCASSVVVAGRGRRSTDTQYFGPGTRLTVL.

This chain uses TRBV27 with TRBJ2-2, with 7 bases lining up with TRBD1. V shed 5 bases, J shed 4 bases, and the junction held 13 bases outside the gene matches. Looked up from germline, CDR1 is MNHEY and CDR2 is SMNVEV (reference sequence). CDR3 length: 17 amino acids. The CDR3 here is CASSPYPGTVPTGELFF. The CDR3 nucleotides read TGTGCCAGCAGTCCCTACCCCGGGACAGTACCCACCGGGGAGCTGTTTTTT.

The V and J genes are TRBV28 and TRBJ2-5; D possibly corresponds to TRBD1 (6 bases). This CDR3 has 14 residues. The germline gives CDR1 MDHEN, CDR2 SYDVKM. Trimming pared 8 bases from V and 5 bases from J, leaving 18 bases between. The CDR3 DNA sequence: TGTGCCAGCCGAGGGCCGGGAAGGGGGGAGACCCAGTACTTC. Its protein product is CASRGPGRGETQYF.

Here the CDR3 DNA reads TGTGCCAGCAGCGTAGGGACACAAGAGACCCAGTACTTC. Protein sequence: CASSVGTQETQYF. This sequence joins TRBV6-1 and TRBJ2-5; D might be TRBD1 (6 bases). Trimming shortened V by 6 bases and J by 2 bases, and 10 bases separated the two germline ends. Germline CDR1 reads MNHNS; CDR2 reads SASEGT. The CDR3 runs 13 residues.

This clone was found once. The chain carries TRBV6-1 and TRBJ1-1; 8 nucleotides match TRBD1. This CDR3 contains 15 residues. CDR1 is MNHNS and CDR2 is SASEGT in the germline V gene. The V segment lost 10 bases and the J segment 3 bases; nucleotides outside the gene matches: 13. In DNA, the CDR3 is TGTGCCACCGGGGTGGGGGACAGGCCATACACTGAAGCTTTCTTT. This gives the protein CATGVGDRPYTEAFF.

V and J are TRBV4-1 and TRBJ1-2, with unresolved D. Deletions cut 0 bases from V and 2 bases from J, with 10 bases between. The CDR3 has 15 amino acids. In germline, CDR1 is MGHRA, CDR2 YSYEKL. CDR3 amino acids: CASSQETTANYGYTF. The CDR3 nucleotides are TGCGCCAGCAGCCAAGAAACTACGGCAAACTATGGCTACACCTTC.

The genes are TRBV19 and TRBJ2-7; 8 bases align to TRBD1. This CDR3 region has 15 residues. V was pared by 6 bases and J by 5 bases, with 12 bases of the junction left unmatched. CDR1 and CDR2 from the germline V gene are LNHDA and SQIVND (reference sequence). The CDR3 DNA reads as TGTGCCAGTAGCACGGACAGGGAGGCCCCGGACGAGCAGTACTTC. Translated, it gives CASSTDREAPDEQYF.

This sequence joins TRBV27 and TRBJ2-5; D is perhaps TRBD2 (6 bases). V was clipped by 5 bases and J by 2 bases, with 12 bases between them. The CDR3 consists of 14 residues. From germline, CDR1 is MNHEY and CDR2 SMNVEV (reference sequence). The CDR3 protein is CASSAGTYQETQYF. For the CDR3, the DNA is TGTGCCAGCAGTGCAGGGACTTATCAAGAGACCCAGTACTTC.